Sequencing of this TCR beta chain was carried out in a study of Ad26.COV2.S vaccination and SARS-CoV-2 variants. Study-level information: Ad26.COV2.S, an intramuscular injection, was given once or twice 56 days apart. Study-level results: Vaccinees and placebo recipients showed similar non-spike TCR breadth. Higher spike-specific TCR breadth was found in vaccine recipients than in placebo recipients.

Clones were read by immunoSEQ multiplex PCR, and TCRdb kept only the in-frame ones, dropping some. The sample carries about 390,000 clones, 80% to 90% recorded once. The CDR3 contains 15 residues. Germline V gene sequence: CDR1 SGHVS, CDR2 FNYEAQ. With 1 base removed from V and 4 bases from J, the gap between germline ends came to 11 bases. Treatment specified: 19 received Ad26.COV2.S at low or high dose, single or two shots; about 5 received placebo; per-sample allocation not given. After the first vaccine or placebo injection, samples were drawn on day 63. Concerning this clone itself: Its antigen is not identified.

The chain has TRBV7-6 and TRBJ2-1, with D perhaps assigned TRBD1 or TRBD2 (6 bases each). The source was peripheral blood, collected in a trial of Ad26.COV2.S vaccine versus placebo. The source of this sequence is a person aged 18-65 years who received the Ad26.COV2.S COVID-19 vaccine or a placebo. The CDR3 loop is CASSLVGGSYNEQFF. DNA for the CDR3: TGTGCCAGCAGCTTAGTGGGGGGCTCTTACAATGAGCAGTTCTTC.